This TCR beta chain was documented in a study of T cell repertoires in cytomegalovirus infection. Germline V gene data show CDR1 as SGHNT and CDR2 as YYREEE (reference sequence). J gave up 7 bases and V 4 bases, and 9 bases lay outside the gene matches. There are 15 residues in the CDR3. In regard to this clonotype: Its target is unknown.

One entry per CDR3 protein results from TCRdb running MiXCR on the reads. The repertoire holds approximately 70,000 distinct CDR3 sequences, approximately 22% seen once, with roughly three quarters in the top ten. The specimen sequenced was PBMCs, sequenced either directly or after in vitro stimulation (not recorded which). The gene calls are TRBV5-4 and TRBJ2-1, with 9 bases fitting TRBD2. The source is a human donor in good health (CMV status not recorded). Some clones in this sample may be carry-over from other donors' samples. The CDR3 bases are TGTGCCAGCAGCGTTAGCGGGAGTTGGGGGAATGAGCAGTTCTTC. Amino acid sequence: CASSVSGSWGNEQFF.